This T cell receptor beta chain originates from a study of blood T cell repertoires in COVID-19 (TCRdb year 2020). Regarding the study in general: The collaborator samples originated in the United States, Italy and Spain and spanned the acute and convalescent phases of COVID-19. The material from the prospective study consisted of cDNA or gDNA derived from T cells, B-cell-depleted T cells, or PBMCs. Subjects who had been exposed to COVID-19, were actively infected with it, or had recovered from it provided the deeply sampled blood TCRbeta repertoires that made up the dataset. HLA class I and class II types, where available, came from metadata supplied by the sample provider rather than from assay-based typing. A freely available public database, intended as a resource for researchers studying the immune response to SARS-CoV-2, is where the repertoires were released. The samples were drawn from two sources: the first 160 participants of the ongoing ImmuneRACE study, and 1,200 or so subjects contributed by 6 global collaborators. Sample metadata almost always included a de-identified subject ID, COVID-19 status, age in years and sex. Summary of the overall study and its limitations: The quantity of clinical and demographic metadata differed by source and by participant and was supplied without curation.

As for this clone: Which antigen it targets is not known. No base quality information exists; no much larger clone differs at one position.

Measured from the cysteine to the phenylalanine, the CDR3 is 14 residues long. CDR3 DNA only is kept here, 42 bases in frame from base 1. CDR1 and CDR2 were assigned from the germline V gene (reference sequence) as LGHDT and YNNKEL. The junction carries 9 bases between V and J, which are trimmed by 0 bases and 4 bases respectively. TCRbeta CDR3 regions were amplified from genomic DNA using the immunoSEQ Assay, a bias-controlled multiplex PCR. For the original study's pipeline: The number of nucleated cells in each sample was estimated by amplification of reference gene primers within the assay. To quantify the absolute abundance of each unique TCRbeta CDR3 rearrangement, sequence reads were collapsed and filtered. For each sample, productive Simpson clonality was calculated by taking the square root of Simpson's diversity index across productive rearrangements. The clones in this table, taken by TCRdb from immuneACCESS, are in-frame only. Not every clone is retained; where verified, under half of the shortfall comes from an unresolved V gene, and the cause of the rest is unknown. V and J calls and clone size follow that table, whereas D and trimming were derived from the DNA. Present in this sample are 99,000 or so clones, about four fifths of which were seen just once. The ten most abundant clones make up approximately 15% of the sample.

Whole blood was collected in K2EDTA tubes by collaborating institutions according to the institutions' own protocols. For TCRbeta analysis, collaborators shipped samples as frozen whole blood, isolated PBMCs, or DNA extracted from either of those sample types. This TCR derives from a woman at least 80 years old with acute or convalescent COVID-19. Sequenced input: peripheral blood. The receptor chain draws on TRBV3-1 (or the pseudogene TRBV3-2) and TRBJ1-2; the D gene identity is not certain. The CDR3 protein: CASSQDQGSYGYTF. The nucleotide sequence reads TGTGCCAGCAGCCAAGATCAAGGGAGCTATGGCTACACCTTC.